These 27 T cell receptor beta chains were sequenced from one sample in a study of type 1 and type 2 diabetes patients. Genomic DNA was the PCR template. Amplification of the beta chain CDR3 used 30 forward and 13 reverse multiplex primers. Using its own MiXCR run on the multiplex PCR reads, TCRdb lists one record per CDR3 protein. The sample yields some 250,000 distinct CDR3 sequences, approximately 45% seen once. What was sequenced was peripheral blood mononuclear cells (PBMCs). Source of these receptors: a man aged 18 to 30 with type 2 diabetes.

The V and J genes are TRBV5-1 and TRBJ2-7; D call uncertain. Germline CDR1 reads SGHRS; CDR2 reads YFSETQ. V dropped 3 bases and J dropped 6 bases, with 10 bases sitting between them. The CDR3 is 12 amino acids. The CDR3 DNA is TGCGCCAGCAGCTATTCTCCCGGCGAGCAGTACTTC. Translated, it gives CASSYSPGEQYF.

The CDR3 loop is CSARDRVRDVHTEAFF. In nucleotides, the CDR3 is TGCAGTGCTAGAGATAGGGTCAGGGATGTGCACACTGAAGCTTTCTTT. V gene TRBV20-1 combines with J gene TRBJ1-1; possible D gene TRBD1, 5 bases. V was shortened by 0 bases and J by 3 bases, with 17 bases between the two germline ends. The CDR3 runs 16 residues. CDR1 is DFQATT and CDR2 is SNEGSKA in the germline V gene (reference sequence).

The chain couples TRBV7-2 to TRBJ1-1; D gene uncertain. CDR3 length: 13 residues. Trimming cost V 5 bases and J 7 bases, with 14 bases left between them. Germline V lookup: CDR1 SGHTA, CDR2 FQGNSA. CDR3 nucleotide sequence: TGTGCCAGCAGCCCCCGGTGGAACGGTGAAGCTTTCTTT. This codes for CASSPRWNGEAFF.

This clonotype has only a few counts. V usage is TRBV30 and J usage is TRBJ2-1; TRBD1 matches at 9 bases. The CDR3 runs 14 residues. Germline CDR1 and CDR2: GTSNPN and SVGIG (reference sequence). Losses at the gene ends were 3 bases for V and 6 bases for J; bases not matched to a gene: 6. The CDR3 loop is CAWRTGGGINEQFF. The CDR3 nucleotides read TGTGCCTGGAGAACAGGGGGCGGAATCAATGAGCAGTTCTTC.

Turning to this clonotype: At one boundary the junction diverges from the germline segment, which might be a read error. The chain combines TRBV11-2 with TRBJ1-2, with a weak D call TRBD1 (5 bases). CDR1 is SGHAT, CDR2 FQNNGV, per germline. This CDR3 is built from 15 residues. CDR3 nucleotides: TGCGCCAGCAGCCAAGAACATGTGGGGGTCTATGGCTACACCTTC. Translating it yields CASSQEHVGVYGYTF.

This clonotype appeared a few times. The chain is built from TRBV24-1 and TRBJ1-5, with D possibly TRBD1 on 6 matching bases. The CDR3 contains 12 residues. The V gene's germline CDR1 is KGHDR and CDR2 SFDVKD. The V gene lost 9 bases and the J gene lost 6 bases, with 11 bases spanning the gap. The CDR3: CATGGGSQPQHF. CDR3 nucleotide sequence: TGTGCCACCGGGGGGGGCTCTCAGCCCCAGCATTTT.

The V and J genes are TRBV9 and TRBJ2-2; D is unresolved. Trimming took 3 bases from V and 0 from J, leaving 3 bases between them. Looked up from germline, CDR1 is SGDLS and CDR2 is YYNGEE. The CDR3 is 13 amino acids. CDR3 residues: CASSGSNTGELFF. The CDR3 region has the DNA TGTGCCAGCAGCGGATCGAACACCGGGGAGCTGTTTTTT.

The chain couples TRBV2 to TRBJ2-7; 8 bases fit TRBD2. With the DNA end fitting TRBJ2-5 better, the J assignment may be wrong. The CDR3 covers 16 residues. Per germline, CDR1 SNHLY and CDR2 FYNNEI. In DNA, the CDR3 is TGTGCCAGCAGCTCCCGGGGGAGCGGGGGAGGCGAGACCCAGTACTTC. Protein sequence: CASSSRGSGGGETQYF.

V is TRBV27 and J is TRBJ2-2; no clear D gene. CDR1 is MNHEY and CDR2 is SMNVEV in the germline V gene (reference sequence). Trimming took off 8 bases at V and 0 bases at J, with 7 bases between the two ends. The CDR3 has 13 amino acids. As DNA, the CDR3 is TGTGCCAGCTCCGTTGCGAACACCGGGGAGCTGTTTTTT. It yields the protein CASSVANTGELFF.

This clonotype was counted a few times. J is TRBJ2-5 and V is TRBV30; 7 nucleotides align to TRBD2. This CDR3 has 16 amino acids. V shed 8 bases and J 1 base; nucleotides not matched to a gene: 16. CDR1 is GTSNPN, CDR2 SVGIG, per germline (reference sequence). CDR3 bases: TGTGCCAGCAGTGATGAACTAGCGAGAACCCAAGAGACCCAGTACTTC. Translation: CASSDELARTQETQYF.

The CDR3 sequence: CASSEALGINTEAFF. Written as DNA, the CDR3 is TGTGCCAGCAGTGAAGCTTTAGGGATAAACACTGAAGCTTTCTTT. The chain links TRBV25-1 to TRBJ1-1; D not resolved. V dropped 2 bases and J dropped 2 bases, with 12 bases sitting between them. This CDR3 spans 15 amino acids. Germline assignment: CDR1 MGHDK and CDR2 SYGVNS.

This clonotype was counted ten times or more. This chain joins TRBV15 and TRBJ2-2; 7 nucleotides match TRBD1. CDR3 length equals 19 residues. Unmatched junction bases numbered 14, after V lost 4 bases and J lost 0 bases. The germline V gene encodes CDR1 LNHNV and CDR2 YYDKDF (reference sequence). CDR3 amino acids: CATSTGQERSISNTGELFF. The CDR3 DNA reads TGTGCCACCAGCACCGGACAGGAGCGTTCAATCTCGAACACCGGGGAGCTGTTTTTT.

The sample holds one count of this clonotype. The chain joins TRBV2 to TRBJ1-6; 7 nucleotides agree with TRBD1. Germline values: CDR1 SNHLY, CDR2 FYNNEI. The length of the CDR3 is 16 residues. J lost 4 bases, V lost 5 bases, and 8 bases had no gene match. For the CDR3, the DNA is TGTGCCAGCAGTTCTACAGGGGTAATATATAATTCACCCCTCCACTTT. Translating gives CASSSTGVIYNSPLHF. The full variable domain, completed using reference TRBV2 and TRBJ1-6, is EPEVTQTPSHQVTQMGQEVILRCVPISNHLYFYWYRQILGQKVEFLVSFYNNEISEKSEIFDDQFSVERPDGSNFTLKIRSTKLEDSAMYFCASSSTGVIYNSPLHFGNGTRLTVT.

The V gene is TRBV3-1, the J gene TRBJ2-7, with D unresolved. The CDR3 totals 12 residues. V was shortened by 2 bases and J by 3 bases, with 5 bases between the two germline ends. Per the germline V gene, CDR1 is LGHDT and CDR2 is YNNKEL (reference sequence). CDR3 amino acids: CASSQSNYEQYF. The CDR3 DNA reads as TGTGCCAGCAGCCAATCCAACTACGAGCAGTACTTC.

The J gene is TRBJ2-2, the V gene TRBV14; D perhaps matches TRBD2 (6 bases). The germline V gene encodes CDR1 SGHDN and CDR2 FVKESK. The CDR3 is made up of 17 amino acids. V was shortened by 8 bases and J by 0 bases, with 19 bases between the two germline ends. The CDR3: CASGGKTEFANTGELFF. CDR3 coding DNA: TGTGCCAGCGGAGGGAAAACAGAGTTCGCGAACACCGGGGAGCTGTTTTTT. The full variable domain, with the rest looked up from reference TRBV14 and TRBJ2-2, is EAGVTQFPSHSVIEKGQTVTLRCDPISGHDNLYWYRRVMGKEIKFLLHFVKESKQDESGMPNNRFLAERTGGTYSTLKVQPAELEDSGVYFCASGGKTEFANTGELFFGEGSRLTVL.

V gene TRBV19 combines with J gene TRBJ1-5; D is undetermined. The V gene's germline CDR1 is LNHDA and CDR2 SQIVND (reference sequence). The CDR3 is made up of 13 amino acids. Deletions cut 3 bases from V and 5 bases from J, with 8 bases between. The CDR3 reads CASSIKVDQPQHF. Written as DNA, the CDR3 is TGTGCCAGTAGTATTAAGGTTGATCAGCCCCAGCATTTT.

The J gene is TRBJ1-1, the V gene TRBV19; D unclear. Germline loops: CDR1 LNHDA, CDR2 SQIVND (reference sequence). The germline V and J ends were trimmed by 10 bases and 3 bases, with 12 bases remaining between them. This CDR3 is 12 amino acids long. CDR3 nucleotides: TGTGCCACCCTCCCCGGGGACACTGAAGCTTTCTTT. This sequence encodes CATLPGDTEAFF.

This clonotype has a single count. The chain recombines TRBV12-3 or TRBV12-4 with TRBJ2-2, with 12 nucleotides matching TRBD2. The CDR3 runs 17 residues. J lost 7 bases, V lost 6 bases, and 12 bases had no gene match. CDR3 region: CASRTPGLAGKGGELFF. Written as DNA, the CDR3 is TGTGCCAGCAGGACCCCTGGACTAGCGGGAAAAGGCGGGGAGCTGTTTTTT.

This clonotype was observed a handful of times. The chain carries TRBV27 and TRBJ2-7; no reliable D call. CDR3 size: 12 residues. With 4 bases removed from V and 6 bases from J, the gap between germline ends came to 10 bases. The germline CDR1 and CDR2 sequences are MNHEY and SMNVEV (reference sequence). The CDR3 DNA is TGTGCCAGCAGTTCCCGAGTGGGCGAGCAGTACTTC. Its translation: CASSSRVGEQYF.

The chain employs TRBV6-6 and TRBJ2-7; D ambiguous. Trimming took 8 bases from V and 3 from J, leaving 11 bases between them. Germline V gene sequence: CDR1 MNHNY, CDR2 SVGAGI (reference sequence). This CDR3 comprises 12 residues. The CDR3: CASQDGFYEQYF. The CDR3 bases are TGTGCCAGCCAGGACGGTTTCTACGAGCAGTACTTC.

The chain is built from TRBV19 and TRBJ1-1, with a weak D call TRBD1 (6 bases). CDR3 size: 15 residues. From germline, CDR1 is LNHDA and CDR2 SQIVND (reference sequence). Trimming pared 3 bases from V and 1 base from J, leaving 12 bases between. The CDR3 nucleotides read TGTGCCAGTAGTATCCCCGGGACACAGAACACTGAAGCTTTCTTT. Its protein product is CASSIPGTQNTEAFF.

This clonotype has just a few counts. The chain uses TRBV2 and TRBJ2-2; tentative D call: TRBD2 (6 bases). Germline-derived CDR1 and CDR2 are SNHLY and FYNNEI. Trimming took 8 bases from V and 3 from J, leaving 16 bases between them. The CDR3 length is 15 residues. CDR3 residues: CASGFLRDYTGELFF. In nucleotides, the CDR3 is TGTGCCAGCGGGTTTCTACGGGACTACACCGGGGAGCTGTTTTTT.

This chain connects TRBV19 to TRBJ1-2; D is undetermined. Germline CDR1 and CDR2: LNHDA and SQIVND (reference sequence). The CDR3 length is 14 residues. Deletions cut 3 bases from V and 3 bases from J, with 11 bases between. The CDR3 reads CASSIRAADYGYTF. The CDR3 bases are TGTGCCAGTAGTATCCGGGCCGCTGACTATGGCTACACCTTC.

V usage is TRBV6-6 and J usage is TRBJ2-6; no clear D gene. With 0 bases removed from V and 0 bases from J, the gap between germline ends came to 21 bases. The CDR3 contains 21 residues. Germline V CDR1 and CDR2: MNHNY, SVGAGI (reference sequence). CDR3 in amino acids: CASSYSTSFYASDSGANVLTF. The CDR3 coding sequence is TGTGCCAGCAGTTACTCGACGTCTTTTTACGCGTCGGACTCTGGGGCCAACGTCCTGACTTTC.

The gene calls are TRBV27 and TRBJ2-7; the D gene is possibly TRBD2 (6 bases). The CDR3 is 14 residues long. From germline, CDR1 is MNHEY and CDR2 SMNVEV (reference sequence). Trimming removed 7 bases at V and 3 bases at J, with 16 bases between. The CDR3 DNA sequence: TGTGCCAGCATTGCCCAGGGAGGTAACTACGAGCAGTACTTC. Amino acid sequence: CASIAQGGNYEQYF.

The CDR3 sequence: CASRPWDRMDYGYTF. The CDR3 DNA reads TGTGCCAGCAGGCCATGGGACAGAATGGATTATGGCTACACCTTC. The chain recombines TRBV6-5 with TRBJ1-2; 7 nucleotides align to TRBD1. CDR3 length equals 15 residues. Losses at the gene ends were 6 bases for V and 5 bases for J; bases not matched to a gene: 12. Per germline, CDR1 MNHEY and CDR2 SVGAGI.

CDR3 coding DNA: TGTGCCAGTAGTACCCAATCTGGGAACACTGAAGCTTTCTTT. It translates to CASSTQSGNTEAFF. V usage is TRBV19 and J usage is TRBJ1-1, with D unclear. This CDR3 region has 14 residues. CDR1 is LNHDA, CDR2 SQIVND, per germline (reference sequence). Trimming shortened V by 4 bases and J by 1 base, and 10 bases separated the two germline ends.